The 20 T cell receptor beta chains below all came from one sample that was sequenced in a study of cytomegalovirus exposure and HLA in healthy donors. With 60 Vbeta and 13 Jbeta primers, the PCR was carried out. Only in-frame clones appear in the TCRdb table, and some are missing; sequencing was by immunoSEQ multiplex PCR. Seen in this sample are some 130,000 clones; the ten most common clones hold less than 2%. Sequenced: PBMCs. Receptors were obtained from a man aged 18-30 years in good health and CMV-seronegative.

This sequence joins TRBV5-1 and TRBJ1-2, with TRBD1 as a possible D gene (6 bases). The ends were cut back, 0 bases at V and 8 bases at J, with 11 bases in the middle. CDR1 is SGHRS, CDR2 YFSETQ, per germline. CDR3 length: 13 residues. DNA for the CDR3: TGCGCCAGCAGCTTGGGGCCGGGACAAGGCTACACCTTC. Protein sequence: CASSLGPGQGYTF.

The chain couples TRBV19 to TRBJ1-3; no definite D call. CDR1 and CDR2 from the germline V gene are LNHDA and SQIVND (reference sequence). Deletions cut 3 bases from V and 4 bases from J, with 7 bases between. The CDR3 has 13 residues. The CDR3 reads CASSIDRGNTIYF. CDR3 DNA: TGTGCCAGTAGTATCGATCGGGGAAACACCATATATTTT. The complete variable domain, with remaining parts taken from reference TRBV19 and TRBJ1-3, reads DGGITQSPKYLFRKEGQNVTLSCEQNLNHDAMYWYRQDPGQGLRLIYYSQIVNDFQKGDIAEGYSVSREKKESFPLTVTSAQKNPTAFYLCASSIDRGNTIYFGEGSWLTVV.

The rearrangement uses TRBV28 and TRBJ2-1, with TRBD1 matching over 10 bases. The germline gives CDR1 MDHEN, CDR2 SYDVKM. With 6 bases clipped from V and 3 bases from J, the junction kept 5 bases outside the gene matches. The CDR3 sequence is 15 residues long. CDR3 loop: CASSPGTGDYNEQFF. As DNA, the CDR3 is TGTGCCAGCAGCCCCGGGACAGGGGACTACAATGAGCAGTTCTTC.

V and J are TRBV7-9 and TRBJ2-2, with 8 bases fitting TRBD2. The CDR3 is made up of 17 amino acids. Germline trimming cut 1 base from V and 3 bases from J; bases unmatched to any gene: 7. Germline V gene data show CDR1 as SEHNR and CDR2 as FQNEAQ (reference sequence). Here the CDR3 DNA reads TGTGCCAGCAGCTTAGGGGTAGCGGGACCGTACACCGGGGAGCTGTTTTTT. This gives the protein CASSLGVAGPYTGELFF.

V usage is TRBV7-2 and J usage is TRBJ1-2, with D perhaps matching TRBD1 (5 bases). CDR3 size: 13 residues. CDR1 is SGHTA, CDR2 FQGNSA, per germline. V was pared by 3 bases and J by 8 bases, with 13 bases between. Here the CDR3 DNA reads TGTGCCAGCAGCTTGCGGGGGGATCGGGGCTACACCTTC. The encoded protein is CASSLRGDRGYTF. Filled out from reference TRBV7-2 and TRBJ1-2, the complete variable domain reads GAGVSQSPSNKVTEKGKDVELRCDPISGHTALYWYRQSLGQGLEFLIYFQGNSAPDKSGLPSDRFSAERTGGSVSTLTIQRTQQEDSAVYLCASSLRGDRGYTFGSGTRLTVV.

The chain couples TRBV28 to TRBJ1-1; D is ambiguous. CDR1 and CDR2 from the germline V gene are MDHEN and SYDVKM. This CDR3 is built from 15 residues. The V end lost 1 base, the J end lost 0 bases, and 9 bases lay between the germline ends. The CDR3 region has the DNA TGTGCCAGCAGTTTATATCGGGGAGTGAACACTGAAGCTTTCTTT. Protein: CASSLYRGVNTEAFF.

The CDR3 is CASSFEGKLFF. DNA of the CDR3: TGTGCCAGCAGTTTCGAGGGAAAACTGTTTTTT. The chain recombines TRBV28 with TRBJ1-4; D is undetermined. The V end lost 3 bases, the J end lost 10 bases, and 6 bases lay between the germline ends. The CDR3 totals 11 residues. Per the germline V gene, CDR1 is MDHEN and CDR2 is SYDVKM. Variable domain in full (rest from reference TRBV28 and TRBJ1-4): DVKVTQSSRYLVKRTGEKVFLECVQDMDHENMFWYRQDPGLGLRLIYFSYDVKMKEKGDIPEGYSVSREKKERFSLILESASTNQTSMYLCASSFEGKLFFGSGTQLSVL.

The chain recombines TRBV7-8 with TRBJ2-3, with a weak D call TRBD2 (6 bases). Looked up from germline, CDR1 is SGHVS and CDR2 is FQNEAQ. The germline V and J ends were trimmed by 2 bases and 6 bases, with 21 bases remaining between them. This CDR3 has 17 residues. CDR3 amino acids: CASSLLSRGIGSDTQYF. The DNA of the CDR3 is TGTGCCAGCAGCTTATTGTCCCGGGGGATTGGGTCTGATACGCAGTATTTT.

The CDR3 nucleotides are TGTGCCAGCAGCTCCTCCAGGGTGAGCATGAACACTGAAGCTTTCTTT. It translates to CASSSSRVSMNTEAFF. V is TRBV11-2 and J is TRBJ1-1; perhaps TRBD1 as D (5 bases). V dropped 4 bases and J dropped 0 bases, with 15 bases sitting between them. The CDR3 runs to 16 residues. In germline, CDR1 is SGHAT, CDR2 FQNNGV.

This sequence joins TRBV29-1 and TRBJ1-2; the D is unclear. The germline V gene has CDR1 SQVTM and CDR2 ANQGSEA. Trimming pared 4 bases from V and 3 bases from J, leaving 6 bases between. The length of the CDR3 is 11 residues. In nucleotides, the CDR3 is TGCAGCGTTGGGGAGGACTATGGCTACACCTTC. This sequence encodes CSVGEDYGYTF.

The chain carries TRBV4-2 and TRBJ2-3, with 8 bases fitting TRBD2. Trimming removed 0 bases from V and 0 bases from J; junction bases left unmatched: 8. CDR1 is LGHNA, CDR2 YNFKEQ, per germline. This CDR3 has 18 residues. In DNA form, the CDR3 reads TGTGCCAGCAGCCAAGATTTGGTAGCGGGAACTAGCACAGATACGCAGTATTTT. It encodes CASSQDLVAGTSTDTQYF.

CDR3 amino acids: CASSYTQGLDEQFF. CDR3 nucleotides: TGTGCCAGCAGTTATACACAGGGCCTCGATGAGCAGTTCTTC. The chain carries TRBV27 and TRBJ2-1, with D possibly being TRBD1 (6 bases). CDR1 is MNHEY and CDR2 is SMNVEV in the germline V gene (reference sequence). Trimming took off 4 bases at V and 8 bases at J, with 15 bases between the two ends. The CDR3 runs 14 residues.

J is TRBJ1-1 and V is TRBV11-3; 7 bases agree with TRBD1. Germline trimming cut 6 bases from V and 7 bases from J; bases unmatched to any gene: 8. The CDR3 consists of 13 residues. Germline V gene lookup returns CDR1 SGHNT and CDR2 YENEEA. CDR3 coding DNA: TGTGCCAGCAGTAGCGGACAGGATCTTGAAGCTTTCTTT. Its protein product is CASSSGQDLEAFF.

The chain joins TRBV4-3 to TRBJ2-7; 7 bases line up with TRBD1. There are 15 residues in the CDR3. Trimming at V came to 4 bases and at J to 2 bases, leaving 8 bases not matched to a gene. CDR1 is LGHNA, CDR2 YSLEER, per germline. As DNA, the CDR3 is TGCGCCAGCAGCCTCGTCCGGGACAGTACCTACGAGCAGTACTTC. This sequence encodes CASSLVRDSTYEQYF.

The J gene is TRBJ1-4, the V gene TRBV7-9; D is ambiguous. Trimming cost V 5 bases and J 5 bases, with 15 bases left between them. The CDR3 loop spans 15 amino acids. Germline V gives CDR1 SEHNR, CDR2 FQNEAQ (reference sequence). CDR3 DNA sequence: TGTGCCAGCAGCCCCAGAGGCACCGGAAATGAAAAACTGTTTTTT. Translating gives CASSPRGTGNEKLFF.

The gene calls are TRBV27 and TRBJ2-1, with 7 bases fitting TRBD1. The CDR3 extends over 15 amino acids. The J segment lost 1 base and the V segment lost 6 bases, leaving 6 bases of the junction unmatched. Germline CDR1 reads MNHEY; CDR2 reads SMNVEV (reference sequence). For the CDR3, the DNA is TGTGCCAGCAGAACCAGGACAGGTTCCTACAATGAGCAGTTCTTC. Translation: CASRTRTGSYNEQFF.

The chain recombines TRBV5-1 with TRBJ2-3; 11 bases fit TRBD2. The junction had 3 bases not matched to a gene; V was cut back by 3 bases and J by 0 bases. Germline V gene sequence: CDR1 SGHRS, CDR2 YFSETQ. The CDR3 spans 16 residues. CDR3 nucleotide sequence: TGCGCCAGCAGCTCGACTAGCGGGGAAAGCACAGATACGCAGTATTTT. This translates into CASSSTSGESTDTQYF.

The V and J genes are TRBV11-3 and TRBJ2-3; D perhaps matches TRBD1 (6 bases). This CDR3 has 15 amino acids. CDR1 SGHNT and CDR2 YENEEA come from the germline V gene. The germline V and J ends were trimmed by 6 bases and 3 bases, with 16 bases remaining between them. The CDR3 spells CASSQGPGFTDTQYF. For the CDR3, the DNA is TGTGCCAGCAGTCAGGGGCCCGGATTTACAGATACGCAGTATTTT. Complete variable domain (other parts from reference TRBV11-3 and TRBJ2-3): EAGVVQSPRYKIIEKKQPVAFWCNPISGHNTLYWYLQNLGQGPELLIRYENEEAVDDSQLPKDRFSAERLKGVDSTLKIQPAELGDSAVYLCASSQGPGFTDTQYFGPGTRLTVL.

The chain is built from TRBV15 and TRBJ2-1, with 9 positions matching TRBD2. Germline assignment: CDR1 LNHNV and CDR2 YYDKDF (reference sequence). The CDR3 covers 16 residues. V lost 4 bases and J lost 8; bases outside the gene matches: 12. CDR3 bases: TGTGCCACCAGCAACCTATTAGCGGGAGTGGGGGATGAGCAGTTCTTC. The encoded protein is CATSNLLAGVGDEQFF.

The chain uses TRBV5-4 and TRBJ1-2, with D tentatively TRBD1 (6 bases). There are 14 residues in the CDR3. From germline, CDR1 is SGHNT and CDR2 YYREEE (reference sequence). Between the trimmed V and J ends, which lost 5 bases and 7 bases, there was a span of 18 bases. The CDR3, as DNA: TGTGCCAGCAGATCAGCAGGGGTTCGGCGTGGCTACACCTTC. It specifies CASRSAGVRRGYTF.